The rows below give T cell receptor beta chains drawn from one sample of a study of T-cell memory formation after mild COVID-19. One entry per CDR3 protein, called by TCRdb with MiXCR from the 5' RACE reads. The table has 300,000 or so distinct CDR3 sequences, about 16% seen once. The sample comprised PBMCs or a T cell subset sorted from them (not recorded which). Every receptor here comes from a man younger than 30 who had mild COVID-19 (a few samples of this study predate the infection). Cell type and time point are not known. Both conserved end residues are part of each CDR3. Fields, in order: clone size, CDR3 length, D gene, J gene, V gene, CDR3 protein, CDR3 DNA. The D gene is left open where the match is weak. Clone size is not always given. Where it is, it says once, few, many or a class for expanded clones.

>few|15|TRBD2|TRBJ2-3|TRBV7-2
CASSLAAGGRDTQYF
TGTGCCAGCAGCTTAGCGGCGGGGGGTCGGGATACGCAGTATTTT
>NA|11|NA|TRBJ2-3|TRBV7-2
CASFWGRTQYF
TGTGCCAGCTTTTGGGGGAGGACGCAGTATTTT
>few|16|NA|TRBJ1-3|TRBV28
CASSLFAETAGNTIYF
TGTGCCAGCAGTTTATTCGCAGAAACTGCTGGAAACACCATATATTTT
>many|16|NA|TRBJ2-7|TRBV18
CASSTQPTGASYEQYF
TGTGCCAGCTCAACTCAACCAACCGGGGCCTCCTACGAGCAGTACTTC
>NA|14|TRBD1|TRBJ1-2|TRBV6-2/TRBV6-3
CASSGQVLGYGYTF
TGTGCCAGCAGTGGACAGGTCTTGGGCTATGGCTACACCTTC
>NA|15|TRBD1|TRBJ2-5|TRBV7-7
CASSLRDRDQETQYF
TGTGCCAGCAGCTTAAGGGACAGGGACCAAGAGACCCAGTACTTC
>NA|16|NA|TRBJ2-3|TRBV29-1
CSVEGRRQQYTDTQYF
TGCAGCGTTGAAGGGAGAAGACAGCAATACACAGATACGCAGTATTTT
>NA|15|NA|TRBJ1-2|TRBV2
CASSEALRDARGYTF
TGTGCCAGCAGTGAAGCGCTCCGGGACGCTCGGGGCTACACCTTC
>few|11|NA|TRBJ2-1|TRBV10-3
CAITAYNEQFF
TGTGCCATCACTGCCTACAATGAGCAGTTCTTC
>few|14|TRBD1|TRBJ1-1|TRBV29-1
CSVVDRGQGTEAFF
TGCAGCGTTGTCGACAGGGGGCAAGGAACTGAAGCTTTCTTT
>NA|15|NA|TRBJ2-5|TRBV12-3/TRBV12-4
CASSRGTIKQETQYF
TGTGCCAGCAGCCGAGGGACCATTAAGCAAGAGACCCAGTACTTC
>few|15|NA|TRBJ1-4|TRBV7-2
CASSLTARSGEKLFF
TGTGCCAGCAGCTTAACTGCACGGTCTGGTGAAAAACTGTTTTTT
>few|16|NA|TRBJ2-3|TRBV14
CASSPTRGARTDTQYF
TGTGCCAGCAGCCCAACACGGGGGGCCCGCACAGATACGCAGTATTTT
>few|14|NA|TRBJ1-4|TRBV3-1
CASSQAGYPEKLFF
TGTGCCAGCAGCCAAGCAGGGTACCCTGAAAAACTGTTTTTT
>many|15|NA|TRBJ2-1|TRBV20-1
CSARGSRQAYNEQFF
TGCAGTGCTAGAGGGTCTCGGCAGGCCTACAATGAGCAGTTCTTC
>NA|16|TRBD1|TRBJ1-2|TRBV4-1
CASSQESQGALWGYTF
TGCGCCAGCAGCCAAGAATCCCAGGGGGCATTATGGGGCTACACCTTC
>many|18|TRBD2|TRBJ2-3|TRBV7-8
CASSLRGSGGALSGTQYF
TGTGCCAGCAGCTTGAGGGGAAGCGGGGGGGCTTTATCGGGTACGCAGTATTTT
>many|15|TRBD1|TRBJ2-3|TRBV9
CASSDRDRLLNTQYF
TGTGCCAGCAGCGACCGGGACAGGCTCCTTAATACGCAGTATTTT
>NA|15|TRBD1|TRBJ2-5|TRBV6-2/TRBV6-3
CASSEPTGGPETQYF
TGTGCCAGCAGTGAACCGACAGGGGGCCCAGAGACCCAGTACTTC
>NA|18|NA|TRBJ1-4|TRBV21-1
CASSKYRAQADLNEKLFF
TGTGCCAGCAGCAAATATCGGGCTCAGGCGGACCTGAATGAAAAACTGTTTTTT
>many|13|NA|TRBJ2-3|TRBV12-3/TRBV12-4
CASSFSGADTQYF
TGTGCCAGCAGTTTCAGTGGAGCAGATACGCAGTATTTT
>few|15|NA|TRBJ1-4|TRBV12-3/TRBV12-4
CASSPGQGRDEKLFF
TGTGCCAGCAGCCCTGGCCAGGGTCGGGATGAAAAACTGTTTTTT
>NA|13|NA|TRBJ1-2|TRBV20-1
CSARNRIGDGYTF
TGCAGTGCTAGAAACAGGATCGGGGATGGCTACACCTTC
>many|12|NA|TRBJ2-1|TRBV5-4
CASSSPRDEQFF
TGTGCCAGCAGCTCCCCCAGGGATGAGCAGTTCTTC
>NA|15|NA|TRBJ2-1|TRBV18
CASSPLGAGYNEQFF
TGTGCCAGCTCACCTCTGGGGGCTGGATACAATGAGCAGTTCTTC
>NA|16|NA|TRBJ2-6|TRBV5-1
CASSLVGGSGANVLTF
TGCGCCAGCAGCTTGGTTGGGGGATCTGGGGCCAACGTCCTGACTTTC
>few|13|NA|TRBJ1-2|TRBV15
CATSRMADRGYTF
TGTGCCACCAGCAGAATGGCCGATAGGGGCTACACCTTC
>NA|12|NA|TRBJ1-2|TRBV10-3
CAISESNYGYTF
TGTGCCATCAGTGAGTCCAACTATGGCTACACCTTC
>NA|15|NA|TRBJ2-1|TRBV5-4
CASSLAGREGDEQFF
TGTGCCAGCAGCTTGGCCGGCAGGGAAGGCGATGAGCAGTTCTTC
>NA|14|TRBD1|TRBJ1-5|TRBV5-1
CASSWTGGNQPQHF
TGCGCCAGCAGCTGGACAGGGGGCAATCAGCCCCAGCATTTT
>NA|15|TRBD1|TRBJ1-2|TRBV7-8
CASSKGGEGNYGYTF
TGTGCCAGCAGCAAAGGGGGCGAGGGGAACTATGGCTACACCTTC
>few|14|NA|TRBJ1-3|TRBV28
CASSLGGIRNTIYF
TGTGCCAGCAGTTTGGGGGGAATCCGAAACACCATATATTTT
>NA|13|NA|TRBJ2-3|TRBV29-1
CSVGDGSTDTQYF
TGCAGCGTGGGTGATGGGAGCACAGATACGCAGTATTTT
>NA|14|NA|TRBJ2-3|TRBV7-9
CASTPPSRVDTQYF
TGTGCCAGCACCCCCCCTAGCCGAGTAGATACGCAGTATTTT
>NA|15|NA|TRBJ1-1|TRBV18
CASSSAALMNTEAFF
TGTGCCAGCTCATCCGCCGCACTGATGAACACTGAAGCTTTCTTT
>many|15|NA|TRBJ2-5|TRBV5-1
CASSFTGTTQETQYF
TGCGCCAGCAGCTTTACCGGGACAACCCAAGAGACCCAGTACTTC
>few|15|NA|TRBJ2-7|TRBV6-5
CASSLTGTQPYEQYF
TGTGCCAGCAGTCTTACCGGGACACAACCTTACGAGCAGTACTTC
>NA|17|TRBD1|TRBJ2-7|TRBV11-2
CASSSYLGVTGGGEQYF
TGTGCCAGCAGCTCCTATTTAGGAGTTACAGGGGGAGGCGAGCAGTACTTC
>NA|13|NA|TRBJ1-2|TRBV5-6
CASSQQGYYGYTF
TGTGCCAGCAGTCAACAGGGTTACTATGGCTACACCTTC
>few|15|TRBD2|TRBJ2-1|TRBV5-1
CASKRPGLAGAEQFF
TGCGCCAGCAAAAGGCCGGGACTAGCGGGGGCCGAGCAGTTCTTC
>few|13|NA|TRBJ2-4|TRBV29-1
CSVQGTGRGIQYF
TGCAGCGTTCAAGGAACGGGACGGGGCATTCAGTACTTC
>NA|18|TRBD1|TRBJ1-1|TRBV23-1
CASGAPDDAGGSDTEAFF
TGCGCCAGCGGAGCACCCGATGATGCAGGGGGCTCGGACACTGAAGCTTTCTTT